This T cell receptor beta chain stems from a study of monozygotic twins with inflammatory bowel disease (dated by TCRdb to between 2018 and 2021). With respect to the entire study: The complete study included about 28 monozygotic twin pairs: 19 IBD-discordant Danish pairs and nine German pairs, of which four were IBD-concordant and five were IBD-discordant. Each individual had, on average, about 151 000 unique TCRalpha sequences and 181 000 unique TCRbeta sequences available for analysis. The search for disease-associated traits relied mainly on comparing IBD patients with their genetically identical healthy co-twins within discordant pairs. On the study overall, not on this receptor specifically: Background noise and inter-individual variability may have been introduced into the repertoires by the differing immunosuppressive treatments among patients. IBD patients had lower TCRbeta repertoire diversity, measured by the inverse Simpson index, than their healthy co-twins. Distinction between different T cell subtypes could not be achieved in the analysis. Compared with healthy twins, IBD patients shared fewer clonotypes with other individuals, and the difference was most pronounced in patients with signs of disease activity. No single strong signal or clonotype linked to IBD turned up in the results, so the idea that one exists was not supported. No difference in repertoire similarity was observed between concordant and discordant twins, possibly owing to limited statistical power.

An approximately 2.5 ml peripheral blood sample was drawn into PAXgene tubes per donor and stored at -80°C. Total RNA was isolated from whole blood with the PAXgene blood miRNA kit on an automated QIAcube, without T cell sorting. Peripheral blood from monozygotic twin pairs, either concordant or discordant for inflammatory bowel disease, underwent deep TCRalpha and TCRbeta repertoire profiling that used unique molecular barcoding. For every twin pair, smoking habits were documented, and each individual was categorised as a current, former or never smoker. The CDR3 sequence holds 15 residues, the cysteine and phenylalanine included. Only the protein sequence is given. Reading the germline V gene gives CDR1 SGDLS and CDR2 YYNGEE. Comments on this clonotype: Its antigen remains unidentified.

The library came from 5' RACE. Each TCR library was prepared from around 3,400 ng of total RNA. For each sample, cDNA synthesis was carried out in eight separate reactions using SMARTScribe reverse transcriptase. Unique molecular identifiers containing a 6-nucleotide sample barcode were introduced through template switching during cDNA synthesis. Two nested PCRs of about 16 and 10 cycles amplified the TCRalpha and TCRbeta cDNA, and bead purification followed each PCR. Before amplification, the cDNA was treated with uracil DNA-glycosylase and purified using the QIAquick PCR purification kit. The second PCR added Illumina TruSeq-compatible adapters along with sample-specific barcodes. Library quality and concentration were checked on TapeStation and Qubit, and libraries were pooled at around 5.3 ng each. Sequencing of the pooled libraries was done on an Illumina HiSeq2500 single-index Rapid Run using custom sequencing primers and 2 x 100 bp reads. The published analysis was carried out like this. MiGEC version 1.2.6 was used for UMI-based consensus assembly to correct PCR and sequencing errors. V(D)J alignment, clonotype assembly and CDR3 extraction were performed with MiXCR version 2.1.1. Normalisation of gene usage, clonotype sharing and MAIT/NKT TCR abundance was achieved by analysing the top 1000, 10 000 and 20 000 clonotypes per sample. After downsampling to 27 000 UMIs, diversity was calculated as the inverse Simpson index using the vegan R package. Statistical testing used paired Mann-Whitney U tests on the discordant twin pairs and applied Benjamini-Hochberg correction for multiple testing. TCRdb reprocessed the reads and lists each CDR3 protein sequence as a single entry, with no DNA. Clone size and V and J calls follow TCRdb, not the original study. This sample's table contains more than 300,000 distinct CDR3 sequences. 2.6% of the sample goes to the ten largest clones.

The clonotype comes from a human donor with ulcerative colitis or Crohn's disease, or a healthy co-twin of an affected twin (not recorded which). The V and J genes are TRBV9 and TRBJ2-1; the TCRdb D gene call, TRBD1, has no DNA to confirm it. Material: blood. The CDR3 protein sequence reads: CASSEGGKSYNEQFF. Outside the CDR3, residues come from the reference TRBV9 and TRBJ2-1 proteins, so the full variable domain is: DSGVTQTPKHLITATGQRVTLRCSPRSGDLSVYWYQQSLDQGLQFLIQYYNGEERAKGNILERFSAQQFPDLHSELNLSSLELGDSALYFCASSEGGKSYNEQFFGPGTRLTVL.